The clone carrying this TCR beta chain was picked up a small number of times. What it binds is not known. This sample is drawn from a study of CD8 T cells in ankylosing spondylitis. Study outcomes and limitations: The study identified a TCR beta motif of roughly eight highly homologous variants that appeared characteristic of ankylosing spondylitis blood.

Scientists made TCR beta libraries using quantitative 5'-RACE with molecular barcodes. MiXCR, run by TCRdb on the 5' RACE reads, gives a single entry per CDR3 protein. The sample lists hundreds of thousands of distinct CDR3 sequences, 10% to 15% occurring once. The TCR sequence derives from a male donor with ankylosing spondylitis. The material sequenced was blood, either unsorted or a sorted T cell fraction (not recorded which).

The CDR3 protein is CATSRDLSGQAANYGYTF. CDR3 bases: TGTGCCACCAGCAGAGATTTATCCGGACAGGCTGCTAACTATGGCTACACCTTC. This chain joins TRBV15 and TRBJ1-2, with TRBD1 matching over 7 bases. This CDR3 is 18 amino acids long. CDR1 and CDR2 (germline): LNHNV, YYDKDF (reference sequence). V lost 0 bases and J lost 0; bases outside the gene matches: 10. Full variable domain (missing parts from reference TRBV15 and TRBJ1-2): DAMVIQNPRYQVTQFGKPVTLSCSQTLNHNVMYWYQQKSSQAPKLLFHYYDKDFNNEADTPDNFQSRRPNTSFCFLDIRSPGLGDTAMYLCATSRDLSGQAANYGYTFGSGTRLTVV.